This TCR beta chain was observed in a study of T cell changes during pregnancy in multiple sclerosis (dated by TCRdb to between 2018 and 2020). Study-wide context: The study looked at changes in the T cell repertoire across pregnancy in women with multiple sclerosis.

After removal of 4 bases from V and 1 base from J, the junction retains 6 bases not matched to a gene. The germline V gene encodes CDR1 LNHDA and CDR2 SQIVND (reference sequence). The CDR3 starts with the cysteine, ends with the phenylalanine, and has 16 residues. Only CDR3 DNA remains: 48 bases, in frame from the first base. The library was produced with the immunoSEQ multiplex PCR assay. TCRdb took over this immuneACCESS table, retaining in-frame rearrangements with V and J assigned. Such tables are incomplete; in checked studies, under half of the missing clones stem from an unresolved V gene, and the remainder is unexplained. The table for this sample lists approximately 90,000 clones; around 94% of them were counted only once. Around 0.84% of the sample comes from the top ten. On this clone: Its antigen has not been determined. The input lacks base qualities; no much larger clone sits a single base away.

The chain links TRBV19 with TRBJ1-5; the central 8 bases match TRBD1. Sequenced here: peripheral blood, sampled in the third trimester of pregnancy. The receptor comes from a female donor with multiple sclerosis, enrolled in a pregnancy study. The CDR3 protein is CASSTTHRGSNQPQHF. The DNA sequence reads TGTGCCAGTAGTACCACTCACAGGGGGAGCAATCAGCCCCAGCATTTT.